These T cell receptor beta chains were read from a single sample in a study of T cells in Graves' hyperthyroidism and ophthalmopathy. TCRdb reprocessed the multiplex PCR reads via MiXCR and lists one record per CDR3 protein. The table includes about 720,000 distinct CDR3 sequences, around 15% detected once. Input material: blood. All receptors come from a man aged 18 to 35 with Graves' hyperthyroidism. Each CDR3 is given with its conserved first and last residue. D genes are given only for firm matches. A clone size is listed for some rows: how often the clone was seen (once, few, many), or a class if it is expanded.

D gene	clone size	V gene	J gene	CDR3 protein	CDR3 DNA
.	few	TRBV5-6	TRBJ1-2	CASSLGQKTGGYTF	TGTGCCAGCAGCTTGGGACAAAAGACCGGGGGCTACACCTTC
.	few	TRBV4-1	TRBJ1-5	CASSQGVFISNQPQHF	TGCGCCAGCAGCCAAGGCGTCTTTATCTCCAATCAGCCCCAGCATTTT
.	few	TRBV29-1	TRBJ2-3	CSVLGGGSTDTQYF	TGCAGCGTTTTAGGGGGTGGCAGCACAGATACGCAGTATTTT
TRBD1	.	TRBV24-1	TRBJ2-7	CATSDSQGVVPYEQYF	TGTGCCACCAGTGATTCACAGGGGGTAGTCCCCTACGAGCAGTACTTC
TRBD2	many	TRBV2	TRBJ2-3	CASPSPWREGSTDTQYF	TGTGCCAGCCCCTCCCCCTGGCGGGAGGGGAGCACAGATACGCAGTATTTT
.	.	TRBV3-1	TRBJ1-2	CASSHMRDSTAFNYGYTF	TGTGCCAGCAGCCATATGAGGGATAGCACCGCGTTTAACTATGGCTACACCTTC
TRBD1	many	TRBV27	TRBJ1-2	CASSLDRSSYGYTF	TGTGCCAGCAGCTTGGACAGGTCCTCCTATGGCTACACCTTC
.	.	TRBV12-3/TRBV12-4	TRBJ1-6	CASSLAWGGGSPLHF	TGTGCCAGCAGTTTAGCGTGGGGGGGTGGATCACCCCTCCACTTT
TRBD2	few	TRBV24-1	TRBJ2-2	CATSGTSGSPGELFF	TGTGCCACCAGTGGTACTAGCGGGAGTCCCGGGGAGCTGTTTTTT
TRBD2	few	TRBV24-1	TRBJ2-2	CATSDLLSGRTGELFF	TGTGCCACCAGTGATTTGCTTAGCGGGAGAACAGGGGAGCTGTTTTTT
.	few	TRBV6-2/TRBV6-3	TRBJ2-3	CASSGAGTDWDTQYF	TGTGCCAGCAGTGGAGCCGGGACTGATTGGGATACGCAGTATTTT
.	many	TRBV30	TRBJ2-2	CAWSVRTANTGELFF	TGTGCCTGGAGTGTACGGACAGCGAACACCGGGGAGCTGTTTTTT
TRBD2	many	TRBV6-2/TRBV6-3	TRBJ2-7	CASSYGYSGSSDEQYF	TGTGCCAGCAGTTACGGGTATAGCGGGAGTTCCGACGAGCAGTACTTC
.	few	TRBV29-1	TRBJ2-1	CSVLEQGLYNEQFF	TGCAGCGTCCTGGAGCAGGGGCTGTACAATGAGCAGTTCTTC
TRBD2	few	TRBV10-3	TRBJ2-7	CAIRSGLAGGPGSYEQYF	TGTGCCATCAGATCGGGACTAGCGGGAGGGCCGGGTTCCTACGAGCAGTACTTC
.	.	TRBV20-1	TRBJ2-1	CSARGLRLKNIQFF	TGCAGTGCTAGGGGACTGCGGTTAAAAAACATTCAGTTCTTC
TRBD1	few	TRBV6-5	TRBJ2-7	CASSYQGTGEVYEQYF	TGTGCCAGCAGTTACCAAGGGACAGGGGAGGTCTACGAGCAGTACTTC
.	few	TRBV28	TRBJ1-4	CASGRGGEKLFF	TGTGCCAGCGGACGCGGCGGTGAAAAACTGTTTTTT
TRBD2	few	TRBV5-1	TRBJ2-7	CASSNRTSGAGEQYF	TGCGCCAGCAGCAACCGGACTAGCGGGGCCGGGGAGCAGTACTTC
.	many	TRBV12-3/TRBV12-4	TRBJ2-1	CASSLFRMNSYNEQFF	TGTGCCAGCAGTTTATTTAGAATGAACTCCTACAATGAGCAGTTCTTC
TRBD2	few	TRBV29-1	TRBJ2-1	CSVTGLAGGNEQFF	TGCAGCGTCACAGGACTAGCGGGAGGCAATGAGCAGTTCTTC
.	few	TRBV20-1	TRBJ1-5	CSARVRVDQPQHF	TGCAGTGCTAGAGTCAGAGTTGATCAGCCCCAGCATTTT
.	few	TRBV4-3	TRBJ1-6	CASSQDPPAGTRGYNSPLHF	TGCGCCAGCAGCCAAGATCCTCCTGCCGGGACACGGGGCTATAATTCACCCCTCCACTTT
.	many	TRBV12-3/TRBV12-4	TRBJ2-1	CASSFPPSYHEQFF	TGTGCCAGCAGTTTCCCCCCTAGTTACCATGAGCAGTTCTTC
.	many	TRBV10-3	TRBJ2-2	CAISSVGDNTGELFF	TGTGCCATCAGTTCGGTGGGGGACAACACCGGGGAGCTGTTTTTT
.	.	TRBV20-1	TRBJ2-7	CSARDAVSSYEQYF	TGCAGTGCTAGAGATGCCGTGAGCTCCTACGAGCAGTACTTC
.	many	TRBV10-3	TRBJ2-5	CALPHARQVQETQYF	TGTGCCCTTCCCCATGCTCGACAGGTCCAAGAGACCCAGTACTTC
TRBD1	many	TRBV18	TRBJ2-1	CASSPLKQGAYNEQFF	TGTGCCAGCTCACCACTTAAACAGGGGGCGTACAATGAGCAGTTCTTC
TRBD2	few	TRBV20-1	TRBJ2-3	CSARMGGSSTDTQYF	TGCAGTGCTAGAATGGGAGGGTCTAGCACAGATACGCAGTATTTT
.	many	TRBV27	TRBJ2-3	CASSLPGTDTQYF	TGTGCCAGCAGTCTTCCGGGGACAGATACGCAGTATTTT
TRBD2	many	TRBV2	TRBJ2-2	CASSEAGRPRSGELFF	TGTGCCAGCAGTGAAGCCGGGAGGCCCCGATCCGGGGAGCTGTTTTTT
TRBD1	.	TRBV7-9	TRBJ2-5	CASSKPRDRKYRETQYF	TGTGCCAGCAGCAAACCCCGGGACAGAAAGTATAGAGAGACCCAGTACTTC
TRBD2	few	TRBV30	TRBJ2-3	CAWSPPGTRGTDTQYF	TGTGCCTGGAGTCCCCCCGGGACTAGGGGTACAGATACGCAGTATTTT
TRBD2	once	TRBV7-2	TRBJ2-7	CASSSGTSSEQYF	TGTGCCAGCAGCTCCGGGACTAGTTCCGAGCAGTACTTC
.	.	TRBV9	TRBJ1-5	CASSVDPGQPQHF	TGTGCCAGCAGCGTAGACCCGGGCCAGCCCCAGCATTTT
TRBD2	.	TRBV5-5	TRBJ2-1	CASSTPGLGQFF	TGTGCCAGCAGCACGCCGGGACTAGGGCAGTTCTTC
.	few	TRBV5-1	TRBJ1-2	CASSLGRSYYGYTF	TGCGCCAGCAGCTTGGGACGGTCCTATTATGGCTACACCTTC
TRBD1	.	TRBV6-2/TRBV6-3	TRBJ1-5	CASSQPTGTGVINQPQHF	TGTGCCAGCAGCCAACCTACCGGGACAGGCGTAATCAATCAGCCCCAGCATTTT
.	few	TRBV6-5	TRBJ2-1	CASSYSQDVGEQFF	TGTGCCAGCAGTTACTCCCAGGACGTTGGTGAGCAGTTCTTC
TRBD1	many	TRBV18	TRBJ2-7	CASSPPGTGYSDEQYF	TGTGCCAGCTCACCGCCCGGGACAGGATACTCGGACGAGCAGTACTTC
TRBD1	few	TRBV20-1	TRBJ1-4	CSGGDRGNEKLFF	TGCAGTGGAGGGGACAGGGGGAATGAAAAACTGTTTTTT
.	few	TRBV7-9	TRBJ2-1	CASTLGGEQFF	TGTGCCAGCACCCTAGGTGGTGAGCAGTTCTTC
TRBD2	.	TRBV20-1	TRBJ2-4	CSARDGTSGWGNIQYF	TGCAGTGCTAGAGATGGGACTAGCGGGTGGGGCAACATTCAGTACTTC
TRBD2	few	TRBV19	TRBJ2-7	CASSSYLSGDSYEQYF	TGTGCCAGTAGTTCCTACCTTAGCGGGGATTCCTACGAGCAGTACTTC
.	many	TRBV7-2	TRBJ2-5	CASSRDRPRQETQYF	TGTGCCAGCAGCCGTGACAGACCACGCCAAGAGACCCAGTACTTC
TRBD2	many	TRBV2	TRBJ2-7	CASSERGGRINEQYF	TGTGCCAGCAGTGAAAGAGGCGGGAGGATAAACGAGCAGTACTTC
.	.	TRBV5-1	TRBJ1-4	CASTYSPNEKLFF	TGCGCCAGCACCTATTCACCTAATGAAAAACTGTTTTTT